The present TCR beta chain was sequenced within a study of blood T cell repertoires in COVID-19. Study in general: Acute and convalescent COVID-19 samples came from the United States, Italy and Spain.

As originally analysed: Estimation of nucleated cell counts was performed using reference gene primer amplification. Profiling relied on immunoSEQ multiplex PCR, and the TCRdb table lists in-frame clones only, not all of them. That table supplies the V and J calls and clone size; D and trimming were determined from the DNA. The sample consists of about 390,000 clones, about 90% of them appearing once. Only one count was recorded for this clone. The CDR3 loop spans 14 amino acids. Germline lookup yields CDR1 SGHKS and CDR2 YYEKEE (reference sequence). V was shortened by 6 bases and J by 0 bases, with 12 bases between the two germline ends.

The TCR was taken from a woman aged 55 to 70 with COVID-19, enrolled during active disease. Sequencing was done on a sample of peripheral blood. V usage is TRBV5-5 and J usage is TRBJ2-5; a possible D gene is TRBD2 (5 bases). DNA for the CDR3: TGTGCCAGCACCCACGGGGTGAACCAAGAGACCCAGTACTTC. Residues: CASTHGVNQETQYF.